This T cell receptor beta chain was recorded in a study of blood T cell repertoires in COVID-19. Here immunoSEQ multiplex PCR was the method, and the copy in TCRdb shows in-frame clones only, minus some. Counted here are around 53,000 clones, 76% occurring once; the ten biggest clones make up about 20%. This clone appeared a single time. CDR1 KGHSH and CDR2 LQKENI come from the germline V gene. This CDR3 has 13 amino acids. Trimming removed 0 bases at V and 5 bases at J, with 7 bases between. The sample taken for sequencing was peripheral blood. This sequence was found in a man between 50 and 59 years old with active or convalescent COVID-19. The chain combines TRBV18 with TRBJ1-1; D not resolved. The CDR3 is CASSPPQQTEAFF. In DNA form, the CDR3 reads TGTGCCAGCTCACCACCACAACAGACTGAAGCTTTCTTT.